This entry lists 14 T cell receptor beta chains sequenced from one sample in a study of neurological immune-mediated disorders. TCRdb re-derived calls from the 5' RACE reads in MiXCR, one entry per CDR3 protein. The sample records tens of thousands of distinct CDR3 sequences, approximately 4.5% being singletons. What was sequenced was PBMCs. These receptors all stem from a woman aged 60 to 75 with multiple sclerosis.

This clonotype was seen at least ten times. This chain uses TRBV15 with TRBJ1-5; D is ambiguous. The CDR3 has 12 amino acids. V dropped 8 bases and J dropped 4 bases, with 9 bases sitting between them. Germline CDR1 and CDR2: LNHNV and YYDKDF (reference sequence). The CDR3 bases are TGTGCCACCCAGGCGGGGAATCAGCCCCAGCATTTT. Residues: CATQAGNQPQHF.

This clonotype was detected ten times or more. The chain carries TRBV4-2 and TRBJ1-1, with TRBD1 as a possible D gene (6 bases). This CDR3 has 15 amino acids. The V end was cut by 4 bases, the J end by 1 base, with 13 bases between. CDR1 and CDR2 from the germline V gene are LGHNA and YNFKEQ. The CDR3 DNA is TGTGCCAGCAGCCCAGACGGGGGGGCGAACACTGAAGCTTTCTTT. Amino acid sequence: CASSPDGGANTEAFF.

This clonotype occurred many times. The genes are TRBV20-1 and TRBJ1-5; 8 bases align to TRBD1. Germline assignment: CDR1 DFQATT and CDR2 SNEGSKA (reference sequence). J lost 7 bases, V lost 6 bases, and 11 bases had no gene match. The CDR3 has 14 residues. The CDR3 loop reads CSAPTPGGRQPQHF. CDR3 coding DNA: TGCAGTGCCCCCACCCCAGGGGGCAGGCAGCCCCAGCATTTT.

This clonotype was picked up many times. This chain links TRBV20-1 with TRBJ2-3; 14 nucleotides match TRBD2. V dropped 7 bases and J dropped 4; count of bases not matched to a gene: 16. There are 18 residues in the CDR3. CDR1 is DFQATT, CDR2 SNEGSKA, per germline (reference sequence). This CDR3 is CSGEGGTSGRIWSDTQYF. The CDR3 nucleotides are TGCAGTGGCGAGGGTGGGACTAGCGGGAGAATTTGGTCAGATACGCAGTATTTT.

This clonotype was detected many times. This chain joins TRBV12-3 or TRBV12-4 and TRBJ2-4; D might be TRBD2 (7 bases). There are 12 residues in the CDR3. V was pared by 8 bases and J by 8 bases, with 13 bases between. Written as DNA, the CDR3 is TGTGCCAGCTCCAAGGGGGGGTACATTCAGTACTTC. Amino acids: CASSKGGYIQYF.

This clonotype was found a few times. The gene calls are TRBV4-1 and TRBJ1-2; 7 bases map to TRBD1. The CDR3 contains 15 residues. Germline CDR1 MGHRA, CDR2 YSYEKL. V shed 4 bases, J shed 4 bases, and the junction held 9 bases outside the gene matches. The CDR3 nucleotides are TGCGCCAGCAGCCCCACAGGGGAGATTGGCTATGGCTACACCTTC. It yields the protein CASSPTGEIGYGYTF.

This clonotype has ten or more counts. J is TRBJ2-7 and V is TRBV27, with D perhaps TRBD2 (5 bases). CDR1 is MNHEY and CDR2 is SMNVEV in the germline V gene (reference sequence). V dropped 4 bases and J dropped 0 bases, with 10 bases sitting between them. The CDR3 extends over 14 amino acids. In DNA form, the CDR3 reads TGTGCCAGCAGTTCAGACTACCTCTCCTACGAGCAGTACTTC. Protein: CASSSDYLSYEQYF.

In this sample, this clonotype turned up many times. V is TRBV5-1 and J is TRBJ2-3; possibly TRBD1 or TRBD2 for D (5 bases each). The germline V gene encodes CDR1 SGHRS and CDR2 YFSETQ. Trimming took off 4 bases at V and 5 bases at J, with 17 bases between the two ends. This CDR3 has 15 amino acids. The CDR3 bases are TGCGCCAGCAGCCGAGGGACGGTGGAGGAAGATACGCAGTATTTT. Translating it yields CASSRGTVEEDTQYF.

This clonotype was seen ten or more times. The rearrangement joins TRBV24-1 to TRBJ2-5, with 13 bases matching TRBD2. After removal of 7 bases from V and 2 bases from J, the junction contained 6 bases not matched to a gene. The CDR3 has 16 amino acids. Germline V lookup: CDR1 KGHDR, CDR2 SFDVKD. The CDR3 region has the DNA TGTGCCACCAGCCTCCGGGGACTAGCGGGGCAAGAGACCCAGTACTTC. It translates to CATSLRGLAGQETQYF.

This clonotype was observed at least ten times. The chain is built from TRBV20-1 and TRBJ2-2; 7 nucleotides match TRBD1. This CDR3 has 15 amino acids. The germline V gene encodes CDR1 DFQATT and CDR2 SNEGSKA (reference sequence). J was trimmed by 3 bases and V by 5 bases; bases with no gene match: 9. Here the CDR3 DNA reads TGCAGTGCTCCCCACAGGGGCTTGGACACCGGGGAGCTGTTTTTT. Translating gives CSAPHRGLDTGELFF.

The genes are TRBV4-3 and TRBJ2-1; unclear D gene. Germline CDR1 LGHNA, CDR2 YSLEER. The CDR3 is made up of 11 amino acids. V gave up 4 bases and J gave up 8 bases, with 6 bases separating them. In nucleotides, the CDR3 is TGCGCCAGCAGCCGCTTCCATGAGCAGTTCTTC. Its translation: CASSRFHEQFF.

This clonotype turned up a few times. The gene calls are TRBV2 and TRBJ2-3, with D possibly being TRBD2 (6 bases). Germline CDR1 reads SNHLY; CDR2 reads FYNNEI. Trimming took 5 bases from V and 5 from J, leaving 11 bases between them. This CDR3 is built from 13 residues. DNA for the CDR3: TGTGCCAGCAGTCGGGAGTCGGGAGATACGCAGTATTTT. This sequence encodes CASSRESGDTQYF.

This rearrangement joins TRBV14 to TRBJ1-1; D not resolved. The CDR3 contains 13 residues. CDR1 is SGHDN, CDR2 FVKESK, per germline. V lost 4 bases, J lost 10 bases, and 16 bases lay in between. CDR3 in DNA: TGTGCCAGCAGCCTGAGTATTAACTCCAGAGCTTTCTTT. Translating it yields CASSLSINSRAFF.

This clonotype occurred many times. The gene calls are TRBV20-1 and TRBJ1-2, with 8 positions matching TRBD1. The CDR3 totals 17 residues. CDR1 is DFQATT, CDR2 SNEGSKA, per germline (reference sequence). Trimming cost V 0 bases and J 4 bases; bases outside gene matches: 13. In DNA form, the CDR3 reads TGCAGTGCTAGAGATCGGGACAGGCCCACGTCCGGCTATGGCTACACCTTC. Translating it yields CSARDRDRPTSGYGYTF.